This note documents a single T cell receptor beta chain sequence. As yet, its antigen is unknown. The donors were healthy bone marrow donors. The data belong to a study of cytomegalovirus exposure and HLA in healthy donors. Study-level background: Earlier sequencing of 150 million to 200 million T cells yielded approximately 120 million unique TCR beta sequences.

The study's findings and limits: From TCR beta sequences, most subjects' HLA-A and HLA-B alleles were reportedly predicted accurately. Among TCR sequences, most were rare, though some public TCRs appeared in many donors.

V was cut by 1 base and J by 3 bases, with 18 bases left in between. The CDR3 consists of 16 residues. Germline CDR1 SQVTM, CDR2 ANQGSEA. Primers for the PCR totalled 60 Vbeta and 13 Jbeta. Sequenced by immunoSEQ multiplex PCR; TCRdb stores in-frame clones only, minus some. The sample lists approximately 150,000 clones, around 75% seen once, with 3.3% in the top ten. This clonotype originated in a man in his forties or fifties in good health and CMV-seronegative. Sample: PBMCs. V is TRBV29-1 and J is TRBJ1-2; D not resolved. For the CDR3, the DNA is TGCAGCGTTGAAGGGGGAGGGATCCTGTTGGACTATGGCTACACCTTC. Its protein product is CSVEGGGILLDYGYTF.